This T cell receptor beta chain was found in a study of cytomegalovirus exposure and HLA in healthy donors. Use of 60 Vbeta and 13 Jbeta primers characterized the PCR. Measured with immunoSEQ multiplex PCR; TCRdb has only the in-frame clones, and not every one. Of about 200,000 clones listed, roughly 80% are singletons. This clone was counted only a few times. Antigen specificity is unknown. The study's findings and limits: Per a later analysis, HLA-associated TCR beta chains showed more clonal expansion than other, equally common TCR beta chains. Versus the roughly 690-donor mean, an Asian-associated ancestry cluster reportedly showed fewer N-insertions in a later analysis. Presence/absence analyses treated sequencing depth as roughly uniform across donors. Reports credit the classifier with highly specific, highly sensitive diagnosis of cytomegalovirus status.

The receptor's source is a girl aged 2 to 9 in good health and CMV-seronegative. The sequenced sample consisted of PBMCs.

CDR3 region: CASSIGSGPNEQFF. The DNA for the CDR3 is TGTGCCAGTAGTATAGGTAGCGGACCCAATGAGCAGTTCTTC. The chain carries TRBV19 and TRBJ2-1; D might be TRBD2 (6 bases). This CDR3 is built from 14 residues. Germline V gene data show CDR1 as LNHDA and CDR2 as SQIVND (reference sequence). Trimming took off 1 base at V and 6 bases at J, with 10 bases between the two ends. The variable domain in full, with the rest retrieved from reference TRBV19 and TRBJ2-1, is DGGITQSPKYLFRKEGQNVTLSCEQNLNHDAMYWYRQDPGQGLRLIYYSQIVNDFQKGDIAEGYSVSREKKESFPLTVTSAQKNPTAFYLCASSIGSGPNEQFFGPGTRLTVL.